This T cell receptor (beta chain) comes out of a study of PD-1 blockade in classical Hodgkin lymphoma. Sequenced by immunoSEQ multiplex PCR; TCRdb stores in-frame clones only, minus some. This table holds about 36,000 clones, 69% found once. With 4 bases clipped from V and 3 bases from J, the junction kept 9 bases outside the gene matches. Per germline, CDR1 MGHRA and CDR2 YSYEKL. This CDR3 comprises 16 residues. All trial patients relapsed after autologous stem cell transplantation. Best responses fell into complete response, partial response or progressive disease. The sample was peripheral blood mononuclear cells (PBMCs), taken before the second cycle of nivolumab. The chain joins TRBV4-1 to TRBJ1-3; 7 nucleotides agree with TRBD1. This clonotype originated in a human donor with classical Hodgkin lymphoma. This CDR3 reads CASSLRRGLGGNTIYF. CDR3 DNA: TGCGCCAGCAGCCTTCGAAGGGGGCTTGGTGGAAACACCATATATTTT.